The 25 T cell receptor beta chains in this list originate from one sample, sequenced in a study of CD8+CD57+ T cells in acquired aplastic anemia. Genomic DNA was employed as the template in profiling TCR beta VDJ and CDR3. TCRdb reprocessed the reads with MiXCR, giving one entry per CDR3 protein. Among 150,000 to 200,000 distinct CDR3 sequences listed, under 70% were seen once. Sequenced material: sorted CD4+, CD8+, or CD8+CD57+ T cells (not recorded which) from PBMCs. These receptors were obtained from a human donor with severe aplastic anemia or a healthy control (not recorded which).

The J gene is TRBJ2-7, the V gene TRBV15, with unresolved D. This CDR3 has 13 residues. V was cut by 3 bases and J by 4 bases, with 10 bases left in between. The germline CDR1 and CDR2 sequences are LNHNV and YYDKDF (reference sequence). As DNA, the CDR3 is TGTGCCACCAGCAGGGATCCTAGTTACGAGCAGTACTTC. Translating gives CATSRDPSYEQYF.

The chain is built from TRBV10-3 and TRBJ1-6; 7 bases match TRBD1. Per the germline V gene, CDR1 is ENHRY and CDR2 is SYGVKD. This CDR3 contains 14 residues. The J segment lost 9 bases and the V segment lost 10 bases, leaving 12 bases of the junction unmatched. The CDR3 spells CASEMDRIGSPLHF. The CDR3 DNA reads as TGTGCCAGCGAGATGGACAGGATCGGTTCACCCCTCCACTTT.

The rearrangement uses TRBV7-9 and TRBJ2-7; D may match TRBD1 or TRBD2 (5 bases each). The CDR3 has 12 residues. Trimming removed 10 bases at V and 4 bases at J, with 14 bases between. Germline lookup yields CDR1 SEHNR and CDR2 FQNEAQ (reference sequence). The CDR3 nucleotides read TGTGCCACTCGGGGCCTAACATACGAGCAGTACTTC. It is translated as CATRGLTYEQYF.

This rearrangement joins TRBV20-1 to TRBJ1-2; no reliable D call. The CDR3 consists of 8 residues. CDR1 is DFQATT, CDR2 SNEGSKA, per germline (reference sequence). Trimming took 7 bases from V and 7 from J, leaving 4 bases between them. This CDR3 is CSVPGYTF. In DNA form, the CDR3 reads TGCAGTGTCCCTGGCTACACCTTC.

This clonotype was seen only a few times. V usage is TRBV7-9 and J usage is TRBJ2-7; 7 bases are a match to TRBD1. V shed 1 base, J shed 6 bases, and the junction held 3 bases outside the gene matches. Germline assignment: CDR1 SEHNR and CDR2 FQNEAQ (reference sequence). This CDR3 has 13 amino acids. The CDR3 coding sequence is TGTGCCAGCAGCTTAGGGGCAGGGGGCGAGCAGTACTTC. It is translated as CASSLGAGGEQYF.

The chain employs TRBV2 and TRBJ1-6; D not certain. V shed 6 bases and J shed 8 bases, with 23 bases lying between them. The germline V gene encodes CDR1 SNHLY and CDR2 FYNNEI. The CDR3 loop spans 17 amino acids. In DNA form, the CDR3 reads TGTGCCAGCAGAAGAAGGATGGGATCAGGAGGATATTCACCCCTCCACTTT. Its protein product is CASRRRMGSGGYSPLHF.

This chain uses TRBV10-3 with TRBJ2-3, with unresolved D. CDR1 is ENHRY, CDR2 SYGVKD, per germline. This CDR3 has 14 amino acids. V gave up 2 bases and J gave up 0 bases, with 6 bases separating them. The CDR3 region has the DNA TGTGCCATCAGTGAGATTGGCAGCACAGATACGCAGTATTTT. It yields the protein CAISEIGSTDTQYF.

The chain employs TRBV11-2 and TRBJ1-1; no reliable D call. The V and J ends lost 5 bases and 0 bases respectively, with 7 bases between them. Per germline, CDR1 SGHAT and CDR2 FQNNGV. The CDR3 contains 13 residues. The CDR3 reads CASSATVNTEAFF. The CDR3 DNA follows: TGTGCCAGCAGCGCCACGGTGAACACTGAAGCTTTCTTT.

The rearrangement joins TRBV7-9 to TRBJ2-3; D might be TRBD2 (5 bases). This CDR3 has 15 residues. V gave up 5 bases and J gave up 5 bases, with 17 bases separating them. Germline CDR1 reads SEHNR; CDR2 reads FQNEAQ (reference sequence). DNA of the CDR3: TGTGCCAGCAGCCTCTCCCCGACGGGGAGAGATACGCAGTATTTT. Its protein is CASSLSPTGRDTQYF.

This clonotype showed up just a few times. The rearrangement joins TRBV7-2 to TRBJ2-5, with 10 bases that match TRBD2. With 3 bases clipped from V and 4 bases from J, the junction kept 5 bases outside the gene matches. The CDR3 extends over 15 amino acids. CDR1 and CDR2 from the germline V gene are SGHTA and FQGNSA. The CDR3 spells CASSLQRGGGETQYF. The CDR3 DNA is TGTGCCAGCAGCTTGCAGCGGGGGGGCGGAGAGACCCAGTACTTC.

The chain couples TRBV14 to TRBJ2-7, with TRBD1 matching over 9 bases. Trimming at V came to 0 bases and at J to 4 bases, leaving 7 bases not matched to a gene. Germline values: CDR1 SGHDN, CDR2 FVKESK. The CDR3 covers 16 residues. CDR3 amino acids: CASSQDPGQGMYEQYF. The CDR3 DNA sequence: TGTGCCAGCAGCCAAGATCCCGGACAGGGGATGTACGAGCAGTACTTC.

This clonotype came up a few times. V usage is TRBV19 and J usage is TRBJ2-3; D is possibly TRBD2 (6 bases). This CDR3 is built from 14 residues. Germline CDR1 and CDR2: LNHDA and SQIVND (reference sequence). Deletions cut 4 bases from V and 3 bases from J, with 11 bases between. In DNA form, the CDR3 reads TGTGCCAGTAGTACCGGGACTTTGACAGATACGCAGTATTTT. Residues: CASSTGTLTDTQYF.

Details on this clonotype: Mismatch with germline at one junction end may stem from a read error. The J gene is TRBJ2-7, the V gene TRBV14, with 8 nucleotides matching TRBD1. This CDR3 is built from 19 residues. CDR1 and CDR2 from the germline V gene are SGHDN and FVKESK. The CDR3 loop is CASSQGGVGTGNLRYGQYF. In DNA form, the CDR3 reads TGTGCCAGCAGCCAAGGGGGAGTGGGGACAGGAAACCTCCGCTACGGGCAGTACTTC. Drawing the rest from reference TRBV14 and TRBJ2-7, the complete variable domain is EAGVTQFPSHSVIEKGQTVTLRCDPISGHDNLYWYRRVMGKEIKFLLHFVKESKQDESGMPNNRFLAERTGGTYSTLKVQPAELEDSGVYFCASSQGGVGTGNLRYGQYFGPGTRLTVT.

The genes are TRBV19 and TRBJ1-2; TRBD1 might be the D (6 bases). V was trimmed by 1 base and J by 7 bases, leaving 16 bases between them. The CDR3 contains 15 residues. The germline V gene encodes CDR1 LNHDA and CDR2 SQIVND (reference sequence). The CDR3 DNA is TGTGCCAGTAGTATAGTGGGCGACAGGCTTGGTGGCTACACCTTC. This translates into CASSIVGDRLGGYTF.

The chain recombines TRBV24-1 with TRBJ2-7; TRBD1 matches 7 bases. Looked up from germline, CDR1 is KGHDR and CDR2 is SFDVKD. The junction had 2 bases not matched to a gene; V was cut back by 7 bases and J by 0 bases. There are 13 residues in the CDR3. The CDR3 DNA reads as TGTGCCACCAGAAGGGACAGCTCCTACGAGCAGTACTTC. Protein sequence: CATRRDSSYEQYF.

V is TRBV5-8 and J is TRBJ1-3, with D uncertain. The CDR3 contains 13 residues. V was shortened by 2 bases and J by 0 bases, with 3 bases between the two germline ends. Germline V gene sequence: CDR1 SGHTS, CDR2 YDEGEE. The CDR3 DNA reads as TGTGCCAGCAGCTTCCTCTCTGGAAACACCATATATTTT. Its protein product is CASSFLSGNTIYF. Using reference TRBV5-8 and TRBJ1-3 for the parts outside the CDR3, the full variable domain is EAGVTQSPTHLIKTRGQQATLRCSPISGHTSVYWYQQALGLGLQFLLWYDEGEERNRGNFPPRFSGRQFPNYSSELNVNALELEDSALYLCASSFLSGNTIYFGEGSWLTVV.

V and J are TRBV12-3 or TRBV12-4 and TRBJ2-7, with a possible D match to TRBD2 (5 bases). There are 14 residues in the CDR3. Trimming removed 2 bases at V and 6 bases at J, with 14 bases between. The DNA for the CDR3 is TGTGCCAGCAGTTTACTCAATAGCGAGCGCGAGCAGTACTTC. It is translated as CASSLLNSEREQYF.

This sequence joins TRBV10-3 and TRBJ1-3, with D tentatively TRBD1 (5 bases). The CDR3 is 16 residues long. Germline V gene lookup returns CDR1 ENHRY and CDR2 SYGVKD. Deletions cut 2 bases from V and 0 bases from J, with 11 bases between. The CDR3 region is CAISEGRGGSGNTIYF. The CDR3, as DNA: TGTGCCATCAGTGAGGGTAGGGGAGGCTCTGGAAACACCATATATTTT.

Many counts were recorded for this clonotype. This chain uses TRBV16 with TRBJ2-1; possibly TRBD1 or TRBD2 for D (6 bases each). Germline V gene sequence: CDR1 KGHSY, CDR2 FQNENV. The CDR3 has 16 residues. Trimming removed 0 bases at V and 5 bases at J, with 14 bases between. The CDR3 DNA reads TGTGCCAGCAGCCAATCTAGGGGGGAAAGGGACAATGAGCAGTTCTTC. It translates to CASSQSRGERDNEQFF.

This chain links TRBV7-9 with TRBJ2-1, with 11 bases fitting TRBD2. With 5 bases clipped from V and 9 bases from J, the junction kept 12 bases outside the gene matches. The CDR3 spans 16 residues. Germline lookup yields CDR1 SEHNR and CDR2 FQNEAQ (reference sequence). The CDR3, as DNA: TGTGCCAGCAGCGAACCACCGGGACTAGCGGCAGGTGAGCAGTTCTTC. Encoded protein: CASSEPPGLAAGEQFF.

V is TRBV4-3 and J is TRBJ1-1; perhaps TRBD1 as D (6 bases). V gave up 3 bases and J gave up 0 bases, with 8 bases separating them. Germline CDR1 and CDR2: LGHNA and YSLEER. The CDR3 contains 14 residues. In nucleotides, the CDR3 is TGCGCCAGCAGCCAGGACAGCGTGAACACTGAAGCTTTCTTT. This gives the protein CASSQDSVNTEAFF.

This sequence joins TRBV15 and TRBJ2-1; possibly TRBD1 or TRBD2 for D (5 bases each). Trimming pared 5 bases from V and 5 bases from J, leaving 10 bases between. The CDR3 totals 13 residues. CDR1 and CDR2 (germline): LNHNV, YYDKDF (reference sequence). Here the CDR3 DNA reads TGTGCCACCAGCGGGAGACAGAACAATGAGCAGTTCTTC. It codes for CATSGRQNNEQFF.

The chain links TRBV24-1 to TRBJ1-5; a possible D gene is TRBD1 (6 bases). The germline V and J ends were trimmed by 4 bases and 3 bases, with 9 bases remaining between them. CDR1 is KGHDR and CDR2 is SFDVKD in the germline V gene. The CDR3 consists of 14 residues. CDR3 region: CATSDAGANQPQHF. The DNA of the CDR3 is TGTGCCACCAGTGACGCAGGGGCCAATCAGCCCCAGCATTTT.

This clonotype was found a few times. The chain couples TRBV20-1 to TRBJ2-5; the D is unclear. This CDR3 region has 11 residues. V was clipped by 5 bases and J by 4 bases, with 8 bases between them. CDR1 is DFQATT and CDR2 is SNEGSKA in the germline V gene (reference sequence). The CDR3 coding sequence is TGCAGTGCTGGAGTCGGAGAGACCCAGTACTTC. Amino acids: CSAGVGETQYF.

The V gene is TRBV7-9, the J gene TRBJ2-1, with D tentatively TRBD2 (5 bases). The V gene lost 4 bases and the J gene lost 9 bases, with 13 bases spanning the gap. Germline V CDR1 and CDR2: SEHNR, FQNEAQ (reference sequence). This CDR3 contains 13 residues. Here the CDR3 reads CASSYVGVGEQFF. CDR3 nucleotide sequence: TGTGCCAGCAGCTATGTGGGAGTAGGTGAGCAGTTCTTC.